Presented here are 29 T cell receptor beta chains from one specimen sequenced in a study of T cell responses to AZD1222 COVID-19 vaccine. Sequencing used immunoSEQ multiplex PCR; TCRdb keeps in-frame clones, though not all of them. This table holds approximately 150,000 clones, 90% to 95% found once. This material consisted of peripheral blood, taken 28 days after the second AZD1222 dose. Receptors were obtained from an adult who received the AZD1222 COVID-19 vaccine.

Turning to this clone: Within the sample, other DNA sequences also encode this same CDR3. The rearrangement joins TRBV2 to TRBJ1-5; the match to TRBD1 covers 11 bases. Germline V gene lookup returns CDR1 SNHLY and CDR2 FYNNEI. The CDR3 is made up of 14 amino acids. The V and J ends lost 6 bases and 6 bases, in that order; junction bases with no gene match: 4. The CDR3 protein is CASSGQGASQPQHF. The CDR3 DNA sequence: TGTGCCAGCAGCGGACAGGGGGCGAGTCAGCCCCAGCATTTT.

The chain recombines TRBV27 with TRBJ2-2; 9 nucleotides align to TRBD1. CDR3 length: 15 amino acids. Looked up from germline, CDR1 is MNHEY and CDR2 is SMNVEV (reference sequence). The V gene end was trimmed by 3 bases and the J gene end by 5 bases; junction bases not matched to a gene: 4. This CDR3 is CASSFGGQGTGELFF. Here the CDR3 DNA reads TGTGCCAGCAGTTTCGGGGGACAGGGAACCGGGGAGCTGTTTTTT.

The chain combines TRBV6-4 with TRBJ1-1; possible D gene TRBD1, 6 bases. The CDR3 sequence is 13 residues long. V lost 4 bases and J lost 4, with 10 bases in between. CDR1 is MRHNA, CDR2 SNTAGT, per germline. The chain's CDR3 is CASSATGSTEAFF. CDR3 sequence (DNA): TGTGCCAGCAGTGCGACAGGTTCCACTGAAGCTTTCTTT.

A single count supports this clone. V gene TRBV10-2 combines with J gene TRBJ1-5; TRBD1 matches at 7 bases. The J segment lost 4 bases and the V segment lost 2 bases, leaving 11 bases of the junction unmatched. Germline CDR1 is WSHSY and CDR2 is SAAADI. CDR3 size: 17 residues. The CDR3 region is CASSEGYPGQQNQPQHF. CDR3 bases: TGCGCCAGCAGTGAGGGATACCCGGGACAGCAAAATCAGCCCCAGCATTTT.

The V call is TRBV2, the J call TRBJ1-3, with D possibly TRBD1 on 5 matching bases. Germline assignment: CDR1 SNHLY and CDR2 FYNNEI. V was trimmed by 4 bases and J by 0 bases, leaving 13 bases between them. This CDR3 has 16 residues. The CDR3 DNA sequence: TGTGCCAGCAGTGCCCAACAGGAGCCCTCTGGAAACACCATATATTTT. Amino acids: CASSAQQEPSGNTIYF.

This rearrangement joins TRBV28 to TRBJ1-5; no clear D. V was trimmed by 3 bases and J by 0 bases, leaving 6 bases between them. CDR1 is MDHEN, CDR2 SYDVKM, per germline. The CDR3 runs to 14 residues. The CDR3 region is CASSLIYSNQPQHF. The CDR3 DNA is TGTGCCAGCAGTTTGATTTATAGCAATCAGCCCCAGCATTTT. Looking up the rest from reference TRBV28 and TRBJ1-5 gives the full variable domain: DVKVTQSSRYLVKRTGEKVFLECVQDMDHENMFWYRQDPGLGLRLIYFSYDVKMKEKGDIPEGYSVSREKKERFSLILESASTNQTSMYLCASSLIYSNQPQHFGDGTRLSIL.

The rearrangement uses TRBV27 and TRBJ2-1; 13 nucleotides match TRBD2. With V trimmed by 5 bases and J by 15 bases, 10 bases remained unmatched. Germline V CDR1 and CDR2: MNHEY, SMNVEV (reference sequence). CDR3 length: 14 amino acids. Here the CDR3 DNA reads TGTGCCAGCAGTAGTATCGGACTAGCGGGAGTGCCGTTCTTC. This translates into CASSSIGLAGVPFF.

The CDR3 loop is CASSLGRGRGYTF. CDR3 DNA: TGTGCCAGCAGTTTAGGGAGGGGGCGAGGCTACACCTTC. The J gene is TRBJ1-2, the V gene TRBV12-3 or TRBV12-4, with 7 bases lining up with TRBD1. Germline trimming cut 1 base from V and 8 bases from J; bases unmatched to any gene: 4. This CDR3 region has 13 residues.

The chain's CDR3 is CASSLAGPPSSYEQYF. In DNA, the CDR3 is TGTGCCAGCAGCTTGGCCGGACCTCCTAGCTCCTACGAGCAGTACTTC. The chain joins TRBV5-6 to TRBJ2-7; no clear D gene. Germline V gene data show CDR1 as SGHDT and CDR2 as YYEEEE. With 0 bases removed from V and 0 bases from J, the gap between germline ends came to 13 bases. The CDR3 is made up of 16 amino acids.

CDR3 sequence: CASSYTGATNEKLFF. The CDR3 DNA follows: TGTGCCAGCAGCTACACAGGTGCAACTAATGAAAAACTGTTTTTT. The chain employs TRBV5-5 and TRBJ1-4, with TRBD1 as a possible D gene (5 bases). The germline V gene has CDR1 SGHKS and CDR2 YYEKEE (reference sequence). Between the trimmed V and J ends, which lost 3 bases and 0 bases, there was a span of 9 bases. This CDR3 spans 15 amino acids. Full variable domain (remainder filled in from reference TRBV5-5 and TRBJ1-4): DAGVTQSPTHLIKTRGQQVTLRCSPISGHKSVSWYQQVLGQGPQFIFQYYEKEERGRGNFPDRFSARQFPNYSSELNVNALLLGDSALYLCASSYTGATNEKLFFGSGTQLSVL.

The chain combines TRBV19 with TRBJ1-1; D is unresolved. V gave up 2 bases and J gave up 6 bases, with 10 bases separating them. In germline, CDR1 is LNHDA, CDR2 SQIVND (reference sequence). The CDR3 contains 13 residues. As DNA, the CDR3 is TGTGCCAGTAGTATAAGTAACGGAGCTGAAGCTTTCTTT. Protein product: CASSISNGAEAFF.

The CDR3 coding sequence is TGTGCCAGCAGCGGGGGACAGGGGGCAAGTAGCAATCAGCCCCAGCATTTT. Its translation: CASSGGQGASSNQPQHF. The chain carries TRBV3-1 (or the pseudogene TRBV3-2) and TRBJ1-5; TRBD1 matches 12 bases. The V segment lost 5 bases and the J segment 0 bases; nucleotides outside the gene matches: 5. The CDR3 runs to 17 residues. CDR1 and CDR2 (germline): LGHDT, YNNKEL (reference sequence).

The J gene is TRBJ1-5, the V gene TRBV28; 10 nucleotides align to TRBD1. Germline assignment: CDR1 MDHEN and CDR2 SYDVKM. The CDR3 is made up of 17 amino acids. The V gene end was trimmed by 2 bases and the J gene end by 2 bases; junction bases not matched to a gene: 6. CDR3 amino acids: CASSLAHGTGGNQPQHF. In DNA, the CDR3 is TGTGCCAGCAGTTTAGCCCATGGGACAGGGGGCAATCAGCCCCAGCATTTT.

This chain joins TRBV5-1 and TRBJ2-7; TRBD2 matches 10 bases. V was clipped by 5 bases and J by 1 base; unmatched bases: 6. The CDR3 consists of 15 residues. The germline gives CDR1 SGHRS, CDR2 YFSETQ. As DNA, the CDR3 is TGCGCCAGCAGTCCCGGACTAGCGGAGTCCTACGAGCAGTACTTC. Translation: CASSPGLAESYEQYF.

The V and J genes are TRBV7-4 and TRBJ2-7; D unresolved. This CDR3 comprises 14 residues. The V and J ends lost 6 bases and 2 bases respectively, with 14 bases between them. From germline, CDR1 is SGHVT and CDR2 SQSDAQ. This CDR3 is CASRPTLRTYEQYF. As DNA, the CDR3 is TGTGCCAGCAGGCCAACCCTTAGGACCTACGAGCAGTACTTC.

This rearrangement joins TRBV19 to TRBJ1-5, with 11 bases that match TRBD1. Unmatched junction bases numbered 6, after V lost 9 bases and J lost 2 bases. The CDR3 has 15 amino acids. CDR1 is LNHDA and CDR2 is SQIVND in the germline V gene (reference sequence). In nucleotides, the CDR3 is TGTGCCAGCCGGGACAGGGGGTACGGCAATCAGCCCCAGCATTTT. Residues: CASRDRGYGNQPQHF.

V and J are TRBV9 and TRBJ2-3; no clear D. Germline V lookup: CDR1 SGDLS, CDR2 YYNGEE. This CDR3 is 14 amino acids long. The V and J ends lost 2 bases and 4 bases respectively, with 11 bases between them. CDR3 DNA: TGTGCCAGCAGCGTGGGTCTTCGAGCAGATACGCAGTATTTT. This codes for CASSVGLRADTQYF.

The chain uses TRBV9 and TRBJ1-2, with 8 nucleotides matching TRBD1. In germline, CDR1 is SGDLS, CDR2 YYNGEE. With 2 bases clipped from V and 4 bases from J, the junction kept 7 bases outside the gene matches. This CDR3 is built from 15 residues. In DNA form, the CDR3 reads TGTGCCAGCAGCGTCGCGGACAGGGCAGGCTATGGCTACACCTTC. The encoded protein is CASSVADRAGYGYTF.

This clone has a single count. V usage is TRBV7-2 and J usage is TRBJ2-1, with D tentatively TRBD1 (5 bases). Germline CDR1 reads SGHTA; CDR2 reads FQGNSA. V gave up 5 bases and J gave up 6 bases, with 17 bases separating them. This CDR3 spans 15 amino acids. In DNA, the CDR3 is TGTGCCAGCAGCCCCCGACAGATTTCGAGCAATGAGCAGTTCTTC. Translated, it gives CASSPRQISSNEQFF.

The chain employs TRBV28 and TRBJ2-7, with D perhaps given as TRBD1 or TRBD2 (7 bases each). The length of the CDR3 is 14 residues. V was shortened by 6 bases and J by 5 bases, with 17 bases between the two germline ends. Germline assignment: CDR1 MDHEN and CDR2 SYDVKM. The CDR3 protein is CASSDREGGNEQYF. Written as DNA, the CDR3 is TGTGCCAGCAGCGACAGGGAGGGAGGGAACGAGCAGTACTTC. The variable domain in full, completed from reference TRBV28 and TRBJ2-7, reads DVKVTQSSRYLVKRTGEKVFLECVQDMDHENMFWYRQDPGLGLRLIYFSYDVKMKEKGDIPEGYSVSREKKERFSLILESASTNQTSMYLCASSDREGGNEQYFGPGTRLTVT.

The rearrangement links TRBV29-1 to TRBJ1-2; the D gene is possibly TRBD1 (5 bases). This CDR3 comprises 13 residues. V was shortened by 4 bases and J by 2 bases, with 11 bases between the two germline ends. Germline CDR1 and CDR2: SQVTM and ANQGSEA. CDR3 amino acids: CSVGGPGNYGYTF. In DNA form, the CDR3 reads TGCAGCGTTGGGGGTCCAGGGAACTATGGCTACACCTTC.

This clone appeared once. The gene calls are TRBV12-3 or TRBV12-4 and TRBJ2-1; D uncertain. The V end lost 5 bases, the J end lost 10 bases, and 9 bases lay between the germline ends. CDR3 size: 11 residues. The CDR3 loop reads CASSRAGEQFF. The CDR3 coding sequence is TGTGCCAGCAGTCGGGCCGGGGAGCAGTTCTTC.

The rearrangement links TRBV11-2 to TRBJ1-2; D gene ambiguous. This CDR3 contains 14 residues. V lost 2 bases to trimming and J lost 6 bases, with 13 bases between them. Per germline, CDR1 SGHAT and CDR2 FQNNGV. For the CDR3, the DNA is TGTGCCAGCAGCTTACGTAAAGGGAACCATGGCTACACCTTC. Translating it yields CASSLRKGNHGYTF.

This chain links TRBV20-1 with TRBJ2-5, with 7 bases lining up with TRBD2. Germline loops: CDR1 DFQATT, CDR2 SNEGSKA (reference sequence). Losses at the gene ends were 3 bases for V and 2 bases for J; bases not matched to a gene: 3. This CDR3 contains 13 residues. The CDR3 DNA follows: TGCAGTGCTAGTTGGCGGGGGCAAGAGACCCAGTACTTC. Its protein is CSASWRGQETQYF.

The V and J genes are TRBV10-1 and TRBJ2-1; TRBD2 agrees at 12 bases. From germline, CDR1 is WNHNN and CDR2 SYGVQD (reference sequence). With 5 bases clipped from V and 2 bases from J, the junction kept 7 bases outside the gene matches. The CDR3 covers 17 residues. The CDR3 DNA sequence: TGCGCCAGCAGTCAATGGACTAGCGGGAACCCCTACAATGAGCAGTTCTTC. Residues: CASSQWTSGNPYNEQFF.

The chain joins TRBV4-2 to TRBJ1-1; 7 positions agree with TRBD1. The germline CDR1 and CDR2 sequences are LGHNA and YNFKEQ. The J segment lost 5 bases and the V segment lost 4 bases, leaving 7 bases of the junction unmatched. The CDR3 is 14 amino acids. CDR3 sequence reads: CASSLDQGGTEAFF. In nucleotides, the CDR3 is TGTGCCAGCAGCCTGGACCAGGGGGGGACTGAAGCTTTCTTT.

The chain is built from TRBV15 and TRBJ2-2; a weak D match, TRBD2 (5 bases). Trimming pared 0 bases from V and 3 bases from J, leaving 5 bases between. Germline values: CDR1 LNHNV, CDR2 YYDKDF (reference sequence). The CDR3 consists of 14 residues. The CDR3 protein is CATSRERDTGELFF. In DNA form, the CDR3 reads TGTGCCACCAGCAGAGAGAGGGACACCGGGGAGCTGTTTTTT.

The chain carries TRBV18 and TRBJ2-5, with D possibly being TRBD2 (6 bases). The germline V gene encodes CDR1 KGHSH and CDR2 LQKENI. V lost 2 bases and J lost 5, with 12 bases in between. The CDR3 has 14 residues. The CDR3 DNA follows: TGTGCCAGCTCACCAGGGTTAGGAGGGGAGACCCAGTACTTC. Amino acid sequence: CASSPGLGGETQYF.

The rearrangement joins TRBV7-9 to TRBJ2-1; 9 nucleotides align to TRBD2. The CDR3 extends over 16 amino acids. After removal of 5 bases from V and 4 bases from J, the junction contained 9 bases not matched to a gene. CDR1 SEHNR and CDR2 FQNEAQ come from the germline V gene (reference sequence). The CDR3 coding sequence is TGTGCCAGCAGCCCCGACCAACTAGCGGGTTACAATGAGCAGTTCTTC. Translated, it gives CASSPDQLAGYNEQFF. The complete variable domain, with remaining parts taken from reference TRBV7-9 and TRBJ2-1, reads DTGVSQNPRHKITKRGQNVTFRCDPISEHNRLYWYRQTLGQGPEFLTYFQNEAQLEKSRLLSDRFSAERPKGSFSTLEIQRTEQGDSAMYLCASSPDQLAGYNEQFFGPGTRLTVL.